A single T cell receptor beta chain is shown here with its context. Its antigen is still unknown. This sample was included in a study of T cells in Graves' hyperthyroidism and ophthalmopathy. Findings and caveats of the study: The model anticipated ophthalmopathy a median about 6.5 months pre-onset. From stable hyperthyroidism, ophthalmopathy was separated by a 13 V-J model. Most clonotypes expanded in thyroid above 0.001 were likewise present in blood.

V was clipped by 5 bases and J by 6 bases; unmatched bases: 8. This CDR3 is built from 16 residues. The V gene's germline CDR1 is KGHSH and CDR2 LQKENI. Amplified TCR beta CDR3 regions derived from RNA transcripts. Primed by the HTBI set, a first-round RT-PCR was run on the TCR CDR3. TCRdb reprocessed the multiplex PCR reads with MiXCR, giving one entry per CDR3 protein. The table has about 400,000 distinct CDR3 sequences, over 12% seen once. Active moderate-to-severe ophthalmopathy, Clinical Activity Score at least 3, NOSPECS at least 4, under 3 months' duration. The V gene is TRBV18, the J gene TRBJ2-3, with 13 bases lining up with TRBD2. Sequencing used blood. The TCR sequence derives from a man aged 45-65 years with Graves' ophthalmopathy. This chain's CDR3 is CASSDGLAGVSDTQYF. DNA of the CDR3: TGTGCCAGCTCAGATGGACTAGCGGGAGTTTCGGATACGCAGTATTTT.